This passage covers 2 T cell receptor beta chains from one sample sequenced in a study of shared clonotypes between healthy human individuals. TCRdb's copy holds only in-frame clones and misses some; the assay was immunoSEQ multiplex PCR. The table shows 2 million to 2.5 million clones, with over 85% occurring only once. The sequenced material came from naive CD4+ T cells from PBMCs. Indicated subset: CD45RA+ positively selected. The receptors were sampled from a man between 18 and 29 years old in good health. Some clones in this sample may be carry-over from other donors' samples.

This clone came up once. The gene calls are TRBV6-6 and TRBJ1-4; 7 positions agree with TRBD1. With 6 bases clipped from V and 8 bases from J, the junction kept 6 bases outside the gene matches. The CDR3 runs to 13 residues. Germline CDR1 reads MNHNY; CDR2 reads SVGAGI (reference sequence). The CDR3, as DNA: TGTGCCAGCAGCATATCGACAGGGGAAAAACTGTTTTTT. It translates to CASSISTGEKLFF.

V usage is TRBV9 and J usage is TRBJ2-7; TRBD1 agrees at 10 bases. Per the germline V gene, CDR1 is SGDLS and CDR2 is YYNGEE. The ends lost 2 bases at V and 2 bases at J; junction bases unmatched: 1. The CDR3 spans 14 residues. The CDR3 sequence: CASSVDRGAYEQYF. CDR3 nucleotide sequence: TGTGCCAGCAGCGTGGACAGGGGGGCCTACGAGCAGTACTTC.